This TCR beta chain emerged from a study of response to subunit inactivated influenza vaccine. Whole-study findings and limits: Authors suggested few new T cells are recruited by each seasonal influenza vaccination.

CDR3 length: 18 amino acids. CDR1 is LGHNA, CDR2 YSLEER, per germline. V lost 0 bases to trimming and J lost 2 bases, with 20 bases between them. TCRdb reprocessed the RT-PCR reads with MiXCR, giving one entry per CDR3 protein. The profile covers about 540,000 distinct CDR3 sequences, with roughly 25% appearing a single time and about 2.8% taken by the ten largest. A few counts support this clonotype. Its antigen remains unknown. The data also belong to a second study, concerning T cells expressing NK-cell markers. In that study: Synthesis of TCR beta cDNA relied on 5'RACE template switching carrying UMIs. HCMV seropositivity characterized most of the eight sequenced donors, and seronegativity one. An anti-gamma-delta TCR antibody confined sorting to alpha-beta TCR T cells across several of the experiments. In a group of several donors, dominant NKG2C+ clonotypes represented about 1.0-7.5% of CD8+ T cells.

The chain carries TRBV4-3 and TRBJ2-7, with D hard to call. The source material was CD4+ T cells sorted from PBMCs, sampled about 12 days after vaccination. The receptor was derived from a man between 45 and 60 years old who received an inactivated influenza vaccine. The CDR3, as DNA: TGCGCCAGCAGCCAAGAGCCCCCTCGGATTGGAGATCCCTACGAGCAGTACTTC. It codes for CASSQEPPRIGDPYEQYF.